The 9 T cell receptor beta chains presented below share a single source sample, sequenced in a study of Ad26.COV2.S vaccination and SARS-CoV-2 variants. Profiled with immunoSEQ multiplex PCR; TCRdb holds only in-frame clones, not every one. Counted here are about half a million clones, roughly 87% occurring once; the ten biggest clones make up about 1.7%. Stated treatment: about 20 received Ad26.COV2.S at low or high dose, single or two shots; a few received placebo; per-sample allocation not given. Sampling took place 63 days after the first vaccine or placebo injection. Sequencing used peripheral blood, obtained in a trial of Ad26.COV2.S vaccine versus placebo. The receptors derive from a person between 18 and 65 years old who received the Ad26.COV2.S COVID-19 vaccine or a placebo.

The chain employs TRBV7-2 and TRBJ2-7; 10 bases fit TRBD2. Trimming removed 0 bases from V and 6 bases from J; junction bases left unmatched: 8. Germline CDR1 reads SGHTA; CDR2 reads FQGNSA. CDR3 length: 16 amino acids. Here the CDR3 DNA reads TGTGCCAGCAGCTTAGCTAGCGGGGGGTCCGTTGGCGAGCAGTACTTC. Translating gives CASSLASGGSVGEQYF.

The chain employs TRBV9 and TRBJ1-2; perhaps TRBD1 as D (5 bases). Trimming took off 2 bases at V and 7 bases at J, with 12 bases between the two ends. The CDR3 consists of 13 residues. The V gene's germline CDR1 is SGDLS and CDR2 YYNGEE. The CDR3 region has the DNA TGTGCCAGCAGCGTCTCAGGGCAGGGTGGCTACACCTTC. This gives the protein CASSVSGQGGYTF. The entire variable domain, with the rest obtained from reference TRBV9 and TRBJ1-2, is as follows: DSGVTQTPKHLITATGQRVTLRCSPRSGDLSVYWYQQSLDQGLQFLIQYYNGEERAKGNILERFSAQQFPDLHSELNLSSLELGDSALYFCASSVSGQGGYTFGSGTRLTVV.

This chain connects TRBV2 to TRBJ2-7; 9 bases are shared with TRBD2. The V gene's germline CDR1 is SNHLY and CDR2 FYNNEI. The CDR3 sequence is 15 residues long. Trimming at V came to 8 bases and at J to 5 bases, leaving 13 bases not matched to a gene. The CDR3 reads CASDIRGGRVDEQYF. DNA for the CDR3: TGTGCCAGCGATATTCGGGGCGGGAGGGTCGACGAGCAGTACTTC. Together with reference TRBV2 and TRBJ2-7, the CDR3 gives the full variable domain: EPEVTQTPSHQVTQMGQEVILRCVPISNHLYFYWYRQILGQKVEFLVSFYNNEISEKSEIFDDQFSVERPDGSNFTLKIRSTKLEDSAMYFCASDIRGGRVDEQYFGPGTRLTVT.

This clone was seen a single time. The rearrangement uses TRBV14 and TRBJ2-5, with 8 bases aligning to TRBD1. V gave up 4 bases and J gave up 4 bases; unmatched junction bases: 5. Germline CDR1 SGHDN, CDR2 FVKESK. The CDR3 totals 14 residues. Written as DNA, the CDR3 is TGTGCCAGCAGCCCGCGGACAGGGAGAGAGACCCAGTACTTC. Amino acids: CASSPRTGRETQYF.

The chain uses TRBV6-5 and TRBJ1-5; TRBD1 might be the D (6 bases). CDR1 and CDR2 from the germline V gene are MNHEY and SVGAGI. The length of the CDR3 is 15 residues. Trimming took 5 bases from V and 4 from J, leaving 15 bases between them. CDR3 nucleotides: TGTGCCAGCAGTCACCCCGGGACAACTAATCAGCCCCAGCATTTT. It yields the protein CASSHPGTTNQPQHF.

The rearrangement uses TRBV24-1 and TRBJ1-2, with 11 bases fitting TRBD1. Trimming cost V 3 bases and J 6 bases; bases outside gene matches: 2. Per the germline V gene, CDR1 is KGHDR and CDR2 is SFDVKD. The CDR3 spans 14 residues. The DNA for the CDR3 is TGTGCCACCAGTGATCCGGACAGGGGGCATGGCTACACCTTC. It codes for CATSDPDRGHGYTF.

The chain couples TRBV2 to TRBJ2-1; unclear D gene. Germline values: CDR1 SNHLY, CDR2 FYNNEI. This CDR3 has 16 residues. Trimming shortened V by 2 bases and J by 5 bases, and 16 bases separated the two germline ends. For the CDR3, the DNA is TGTGCCAGCAGTGAAAGGGTGGGAATTGGGGACAATGAGCAGTTCTTC. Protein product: CASSERVGIGDNEQFF.

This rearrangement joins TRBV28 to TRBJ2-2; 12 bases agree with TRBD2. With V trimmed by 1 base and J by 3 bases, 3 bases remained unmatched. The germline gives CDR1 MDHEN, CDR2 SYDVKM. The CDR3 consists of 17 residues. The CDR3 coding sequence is TGTGCCAGCAGTTTATCGGCTAGCGGGAGGGACACCGGGGAGCTGTTTTTT. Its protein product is CASSLSASGRDTGELFF.

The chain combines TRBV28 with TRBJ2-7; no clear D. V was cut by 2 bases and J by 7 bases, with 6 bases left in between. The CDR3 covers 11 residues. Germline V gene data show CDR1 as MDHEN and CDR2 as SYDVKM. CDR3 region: CASSLGVEQYF. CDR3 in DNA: TGTGCCAGCAGTTTAGGGGTTGAGCAGTACTTC.